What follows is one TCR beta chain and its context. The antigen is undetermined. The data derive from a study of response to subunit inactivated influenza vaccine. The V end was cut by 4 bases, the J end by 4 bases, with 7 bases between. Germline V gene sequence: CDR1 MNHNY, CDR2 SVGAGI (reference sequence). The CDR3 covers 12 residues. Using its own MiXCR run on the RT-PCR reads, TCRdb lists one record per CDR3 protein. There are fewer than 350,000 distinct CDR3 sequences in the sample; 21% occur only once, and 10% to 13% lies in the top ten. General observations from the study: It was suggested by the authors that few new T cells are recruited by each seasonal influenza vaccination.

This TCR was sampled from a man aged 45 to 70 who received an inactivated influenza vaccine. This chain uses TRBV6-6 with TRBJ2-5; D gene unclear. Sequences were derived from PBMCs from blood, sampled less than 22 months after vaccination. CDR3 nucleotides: TGTGCCAGCAGTTCATCTCTAGAGACCCAGTACTTC. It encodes CASSSSLETQYF.